These 22 T cell receptor beta chains were all obtained from the same sample, sequenced in a study of CD8+ T cells in alopecia areata. Extraction and reverse transcription of RNA yielded cDNA as the sequencing template. Assay: immunoSEQ multiplex PCR; the TCRdb copy retains only in-frame clones and omits some. The sample shows 200,000 to 250,000 clones, 35% to 40% of them seen only once. Treatment denoted: oral pan-JAK inhibitor, 5-10 mg twice daily. The material was CD4+ T cells sorted from blood, obtained between weeks 30 and 35, from a patient treated with tofacitinib. These receptor sequences come from a human donor with alopecia areata.

The chain employs TRBV6-5 and TRBJ2-2, with D perhaps matching TRBD1 or TRBD2 (5 bases each). Trimming took 2 bases from V and 5 from J, leaving 9 bases between them. Looked up from germline, CDR1 is MNHEY and CDR2 is SVGAGI. The CDR3 totals 14 residues. DNA of the CDR3: TGTGCCAGCAGTTACCGGGGCACGACCGGGGAGCTGTTTTTT. Amino acids: CASSYRGTTGELFF.

This clone has a handful of counts. For the CDR3, the DNA is TGTGCCGGCGCCGGGGGAAAGGGGTATGGCTACACCTTC. Its translation: CAGAGGKGYGYTF. J is TRBJ1-2 and V is TRBV30, with D tentatively TRBD1 (5 bases). The germline V and J ends were trimmed by 8 bases and 5 bases, with 18 bases remaining between them. CDR1 and CDR2 from the germline V gene are GTSNPN and SVGIG (reference sequence). The CDR3 runs to 13 residues.

The V and J genes are TRBV4-2 and TRBJ2-6, with TRBD2 matching over 10 bases. The CDR3 runs to 18 residues. Germline V gives CDR1 LGHNA, CDR2 YNFKEQ. The V and J ends lost 7 bases and 2 bases, in that order; junction bases with no gene match: 11. CDR3 residues: CASTLGTSVLAGANVLTF. DNA of the CDR3: TGTGCCAGCACACTCGGGACTAGCGTTTTGGCTGGGGCCAACGTCCTGACTTTC.

V is TRBV6-5 and J is TRBJ2-7; TRBD2 matches at 10 bases. The CDR3 covers 14 residues. From germline, CDR1 is MNHEY and CDR2 SVGAGI. The ends lost 7 bases at V and 7 bases at J; junction bases unmatched: 10. The CDR3 sequence is CASTGLAGAREQYF. In nucleotides, the CDR3 is TGTGCCAGCACCGGGCTAGCGGGAGCTCGGGAGCAGTACTTC.

This clone was found a few times. The rearrangement links TRBV23-1 to TRBJ2-5, with D tentatively TRBD1 or TRBD2 (6 bases each). TRBV23-1 is given ORF status, its function remaining uncertain. Trimming took 8 bases from V and 5 from J, leaving 24 bases between them. The CDR3 covers 16 residues. In DNA form, the CDR3 reads TGCGCCAGCGGCAACCATCTACGAGTGGGGGGCGAGACCCAGTACTTC. This sequence encodes CASGNHLRVGGETQYF.

In this sample, this clone turned up a few times. V is TRBV30 and J is TRBJ2-1; the D call may be TRBD1 or TRBD2 (5 bases each). The CDR3 covers 14 residues. The germline V gene has CDR1 GTSNPN and CDR2 SVGIG (reference sequence). Trimming took 0 bases from V and 6 from J, leaving 12 bases between them. The CDR3 nucleotides read TGTGCCTGGAGTGTAATCGGGACGGGCAATGAGCAGTTCTTC. This translates into CAWSVIGTGNEQFF.

This clone occurred a few times. This sequence joins TRBV6-5 and TRBJ1-2; no clear D. The germline V and J ends were trimmed by 5 bases and 4 bases, with 11 bases remaining between them. CDR1 is MNHEY and CDR2 is SVGAGI in the germline V gene. The CDR3 runs 13 residues. CDR3 protein: CASSDRAPYGYTF. Written as DNA, the CDR3 is TGTGCCAGCAGTGACCGGGCCCCCTATGGCTACACCTTC.

This chain links TRBV6-5 with TRBJ2-7; the D is unclear. Germline values: CDR1 MNHEY, CDR2 SVGAGI. The V end lost 4 bases, the J end lost 2 bases, and 9 bases lay between the germline ends. CDR3 length equals 13 residues. The chain's CDR3 is CASSSAVTYEQYF. In DNA form, the CDR3 reads TGTGCCAGCAGTTCCGCGGTGACCTACGAGCAGTACTTC.

This chain uses TRBV7-9 with TRBJ1-1; D is uncertain. CDR1 is SEHNR and CDR2 is FQNEAQ in the germline V gene (reference sequence). Trimming stripped 1 base from V and 3 bases from J, with 6 bases between. The CDR3 covers 13 residues. The CDR3 protein is CASSLVTHTEAFF. The DNA for the CDR3 is TGTGCCAGCAGCTTAGTGACACACACTGAAGCTTTCTTT.

The rearrangement joins TRBV2 to TRBJ1-6; D remains unclear. Germline CDR1 reads SNHLY; CDR2 reads FYNNEI. V shed 1 base and J shed 9 bases, with 13 bases lying between them. This CDR3 region has 15 residues. The CDR3 is CASSEEYIGSSPLHF. The CDR3 nucleotides are TGTGCCAGCAGTGAAGAGTATATAGGTTCTTCACCCCTCCACTTT. Variable domain in full (rest from reference TRBV2 and TRBJ1-6): EPEVTQTPSHQVTQMGQEVILRCVPISNHLYFYWYRQILGQKVEFLVSFYNNEISEKSEIFDDQFSVERPDGSNFTLKIRSTKLEDSAMYFCASSEEYIGSSPLHFGNGTRLTVT.

This sequence joins TRBV30 and TRBJ2-1, with 7 bases fitting TRBD2. CDR3 length equals 13 residues. V dropped 7 bases and J dropped 0; count of bases not matched to a gene: 3. CDR1 and CDR2 (germline): GTSNPN, SVGIG (reference sequence). CDR3 amino acids: CALRGSSYNEQFF. DNA for the CDR3: TGTGCCTTGCGGGGGAGCTCCTACAATGAGCAGTTCTTC. The whole variable domain, remainder taken from reference TRBV30 and TRBJ2-1, is SQTIHQWPATLVQPVGSPLSLECTVEGTSNPNLYWYRQAAGRGLQLLFYSVGIGQISSEVPQNLSASRPQDRQFILSSKKLLLSDSGFYLCALRGSSYNEQFFGPGTRLTVL.

The V call is TRBV4-1, the J call TRBJ1-2; D remains ambiguous. In germline, CDR1 is MGHRA, CDR2 YSYEKL. This CDR3 spans 14 amino acids. The V end was cut by 1 base, the J end by 4 bases, with 10 bases between. The CDR3 spells CASSQVALSYGYTF. CDR3 nucleotides: TGCGCCAGCAGCCAAGTGGCGCTATCCTATGGCTACACCTTC.

The chain joins TRBV6-6 to TRBJ2-1; D possibly corresponds to TRBD1 (5 bases). V was clipped by 5 bases and J by 8 bases, with 13 bases between them. The CDR3 sequence is 13 residues long. Germline V gene data show CDR1 as MNHNY and CDR2 as SVGAGI (reference sequence). CDR3 in DNA: TGTGCCAGCAGTAGGGGCCCTCAAGATGAGCAGTTCTTC. Translation: CASSRGPQDEQFF.

This chain connects TRBV6-1 to TRBJ1-4; D is unresolved. Germline assignment: CDR1 MNHNS and CDR2 SASEGT. This CDR3 is 13 amino acids long. The V and J ends lost 4 bases and 4 bases respectively, with 7 bases between them. DNA for the CDR3: TGTGCCAGCAGTGGAGGGATTAATGAAAAACTGTTTTTT. It encodes CASSGGINEKLFF.

This sequence joins TRBV30 and TRBJ2-2, with no clear D. CDR3 length equals 12 residues. V was shortened by 4 bases and J by 3 bases, with 6 bases between the two germline ends. Per germline, CDR1 GTSNPN and CDR2 SVGIG (reference sequence). CDR3 protein: CAWIPDTGELFF. CDR3 DNA sequence: TGTGCCTGGATCCCGGACACCGGGGAGCTGTTTTTT.

This chain joins TRBV30 and TRBJ2-7; D perhaps matches TRBD1 (5 bases). Looked up from germline, CDR1 is GTSNPN and CDR2 is SVGIG (reference sequence). The CDR3 spans 12 residues. The V gene lost 1 base and the J gene lost 4 bases, with 8 bases spanning the gap. The CDR3 DNA is TGTGCCTGGAGTGGGGGCAGGTACGAGCAGTACTTC. As protein: CAWSGGRYEQYF.

The chain is built from TRBV6-1 and TRBJ1-2, with unresolved D. Looked up from germline, CDR1 is MNHNS and CDR2 is SASEGT. V lost 2 bases to trimming and J lost 7 bases, with 11 bases between them. This CDR3 has 13 residues. CDR3 amino acids: CASSEFGLGGYTF. DNA for the CDR3: TGTGCCAGCAGTGAATTCGGGCTGGGTGGCTACACCTTC.

This clone has only a few counts. CDR3 loop: CASSFSTDTQYF. The CDR3 bases are TGCGCCAGCAGCTTTAGCACAGATACGCAGTATTTT. V is TRBV5-1 and J is TRBJ2-3; D is ambiguous. The CDR3 loop spans 12 amino acids. CDR1 and CDR2 from the germline V gene are SGHRS and YFSETQ. The V end was cut by 2 bases, the J end by 0 bases, with 1 base between.

This clone turned up a few times. The J gene is TRBJ1-1, the V gene TRBV6-5, with unresolved D. The CDR3 is 12 residues long. The germline V gene encodes CDR1 MNHEY and CDR2 SVGAGI. V was pared by 2 bases and J by 8 bases, with 9 bases between. In DNA, the CDR3 is TGTGCCAGCAGTTACCCGCCGGGGGAAGCTTTCTTT. As protein: CASSYPPGEAFF.

The chain has TRBV4-1 and TRBJ1-5; a weak D match, TRBD1 (6 bases). Germline lookup yields CDR1 MGHRA and CDR2 YSYEKL. The CDR3 is 15 amino acids. V was shortened by 0 bases and J by 2 bases, with 8 bases between the two germline ends. In DNA, the CDR3 is TGCGCCAGCAGCCAAGATCCAGGGGGCAATCAGCCCCAGCATTTT. Amino acids: CASSQDPGGNQPQHF.

This clone was counted a single time. The rearrangement uses TRBV27 and TRBJ1-2; a weak D match, TRBD1 (6 bases). V lost 2 bases to trimming and J lost 4 bases, with 11 bases between them. Germline CDR1 and CDR2: MNHEY and SMNVEV (reference sequence). This CDR3 spans 14 amino acids. CDR3 sequence reads: CASSLNRVSYGYTF. Here the CDR3 DNA reads TGTGCCAGCAGTTTAAACAGGGTATCCTATGGCTACACCTTC.

The chain combines TRBV6-5 with TRBJ2-7, with 8 nucleotides matching TRBD1. The V segment lost 6 bases and the J segment 3 bases; nucleotides outside the gene matches: 10. The V gene's germline CDR1 is MNHEY and CDR2 SVGAGI. This CDR3 contains 15 residues. CDR3 DNA sequence: TGTGCCAGCAGCCCTCCCCGGACAGGGAACTACGAGCAGTACTTC. It specifies CASSPPRTGNYEQYF.